One and the same sample provided the 15 T cell receptor beta chains below, sequenced in a study of OX40 agonist ivuxolimab in advanced cancers. Profiled with immunoSEQ multiplex PCR; TCRdb holds only in-frame clones, not every one. The data contain tens of thousands of clones, about 73% of them singletons. Material: CD4+ or CD8+ T cells sorted from blood, obtained in a trial of the OX40 agonist ivuxolimab. All receptors come from an adult with an advanced solid tumor such as melanoma, head and neck, liver or kidney cancer.

This chain links TRBV4-3 with TRBJ1-4, with D perhaps matching TRBD1 (5 bases). The V gene's germline CDR1 is LGHNA and CDR2 YSLEER. The CDR3 contains 15 residues. V lost 4 bases and J 4 bases, leaving 13 bases between the germline ends. This chain's CDR3 is CASSLHGTGNEKLFF. Written as DNA, the CDR3 is TGCGCCAGCAGCCTTCATGGGACCGGTAATGAAAAACTGTTTTTT.

V is TRBV6-5 and J is TRBJ2-3; no definite D call. The germline gives CDR1 MNHEY, CDR2 SVGAGI. V was clipped by 5 bases and J by 3 bases, with 15 bases between them. The CDR3 is 15 residues long. CDR3 sequence reads: CASSKNSFGTDTQYF. The CDR3 DNA is TGTGCCAGCAGTAAGAACAGTTTCGGGACAGATACGCAGTATTTT.

This clone was recorded a few times. The V call is TRBV5-1, the J call TRBJ2-2, with 7 bases aligning to TRBD1. Per the germline V gene, CDR1 is SGHRS and CDR2 is YFSETQ. The CDR3 runs 16 residues. The J segment lost 4 bases and the V segment lost 0 bases, leaving 6 bases of the junction unmatched. The chain's CDR3 is CASSLGTGLATGELFF. The CDR3 bases are TGCGCCAGCAGCTTGGGGACAGGTTTGGCCACCGGGGAGCTGTTTTTT.

A few counts support this clone. The chain combines TRBV2 with TRBJ1-2; possibly TRBD1 for D (6 bases). Germline V gene lookup returns CDR1 SNHLY and CDR2 FYNNEI. Trimming left V 7 bases short and J 7 bases short, with 13 bases between. CDR3 length: 12 residues. The CDR3 sequence is CASTPTGSGYTF. The CDR3 region has the DNA TGTGCCAGCACCCCAACAGGGTCTGGCTACACCTTC.

The gene calls are TRBV10-2 and TRBJ1-1; D is undetermined. From germline, CDR1 is WSHSY and CDR2 SAAADI. V lost 2 bases and J lost 6, with 16 bases in between. This CDR3 spans 15 amino acids. CDR3 loop: CASSETLHGLAEAFF. As DNA, the CDR3 is TGCGCCAGCAGTGAGACCTTACACGGCTTGGCTGAAGCTTTCTTT.

The rearrangement uses TRBV29-1 and TRBJ1-2; 8 bases are shared with TRBD1. With V trimmed by 4 bases and J by 7 bases, 11 bases remained unmatched. CDR1 is SQVTM and CDR2 is ANQGSEA in the germline V gene. The CDR3 is 14 residues long. The CDR3 region has the DNA TGCAGCGTTGCCTGGACAGGGAGGGAGAGTGGCTACACCTTC. It translates to CSVAWTGRESGYTF.

The chain carries TRBV18 and TRBJ2-3; the D gene is possibly TRBD1 (6 bases). The CDR3 extends over 17 amino acids. V shed 1 base and J shed 2 bases, with 16 bases lying between them. The germline V gene has CDR1 KGHSH and CDR2 LQKENI. Written as DNA, the CDR3 is TGTGCCAGCTCACCACTATCAACCGGGACAAACACAGATACGCAGTATTTT. Encoded protein: CASSPLSTGTNTDTQYF.

The table lists this clone with many counts. V gene TRBV5-1 combines with J gene TRBJ2-1, with 12 bases identical to TRBD1. Losses at the gene ends were 3 bases for V and 7 bases for J; bases not matched to a gene: 11. Germline V gives CDR1 SGHRS, CDR2 YFSETQ. This CDR3 region has 17 residues. The chain's CDR3 is CASSSGTGGVNYNEQFF. DNA of the CDR3: TGCGCCAGCAGCTCGGGGACAGGGGGCGTTAATTATAATGAGCAGTTCTTC.

V gene TRBV5-1 combines with J gene TRBJ2-3; possibly TRBD2 for D (6 bases). This CDR3 spans 17 amino acids. Germline V gene sequence: CDR1 SGHRS, CDR2 YFSETQ. V lost 4 bases to trimming and J lost 4 bases, with 22 bases between them. Written as DNA, the CDR3 is TGCGCCAGCAGCCTGGGCCACGGGACTCCAGGATCAGATACGCAGTATTTT. Its protein is CASSLGHGTPGSDTQYF.

This rearrangement joins TRBV11-2 to TRBJ2-7, with D possibly being TRBD2 (5 bases). Trimming pared 0 bases from V and 3 bases from J, leaving 15 bases between. The CDR3 length is 16 residues. Germline CDR1 and CDR2: SGHAT and FQNNGV. This chain's CDR3 is CASSLDRTGAGYEQYF. In nucleotides, the CDR3 is TGTGCCAGCAGCTTAGATCGAACGGGCGCGGGCTACGAGCAGTACTTC.

This clone showed up just a few times. The V and J genes are TRBV27 and TRBJ2-2; 7 bases match TRBD1. Germline-derived CDR1 and CDR2 are MNHEY and SMNVEV (reference sequence). CDR3 size: 15 residues. Germline trimming cut 8 bases from V and 0 bases from J; bases unmatched to any gene: 6. The CDR3 spells CASARGSTNTGELFF. The CDR3 DNA follows: TGTGCCAGCGCCAGGGGGTCTACGAACACCGGGGAGCTGTTTTTT.

This sequence joins TRBV5-4 and TRBJ2-5; 9 bases map to TRBD2. Trimming at V came to 4 bases and at J to 5 bases, leaving 6 bases not matched to a gene. Germline assignment: CDR1 SGHNT and CDR2 YYREEE (reference sequence). The CDR3 loop spans 14 amino acids. This chain's CDR3 is CASSPGLAWETQYF. The CDR3 coding sequence is TGTGCCAGCAGCCCTGGACTAGCGTGGGAGACCCAGTACTTC.

The rearrangement uses TRBV6-6 and TRBJ2-1; weak D call: TRBD2 (5 bases). Germline V CDR1 and CDR2: MNHNY, SVGAGI (reference sequence). Trimming removed 8 bases from V and 8 bases from J, with 10 bases in between. This CDR3 is 11 amino acids long. This CDR3 is CASHEGHEQFF. The CDR3 bases are TGTGCCAGCCACGAGGGCCATGAGCAGTTCTTC.

This clone was seen only a few times. The CDR3 spells CSASPKETQYF. The DNA of the CDR3 is TGCAGTGCTAGTCCCAAAGAGACCCAGTACTTC. The V and J genes are TRBV20-1 and TRBJ2-5; no clear D gene. The CDR3 is made up of 11 amino acids. Germline V gene sequence: CDR1 DFQATT, CDR2 SNEGSKA (reference sequence). The ends were cut back, 3 bases at V and 3 bases at J, with 5 bases in the middle.

This chain links TRBV27 with TRBJ2-3; possibly TRBD2 for D (5 bases). Germline V lookup: CDR1 MNHEY, CDR2 SMNVEV (reference sequence). V lost 5 bases to trimming and J lost 6 bases, with 15 bases between them. CDR3 length: 14 residues. In DNA form, the CDR3 reads TGTGCCAGCAGTCCCGCTTGGACTGCGGATACGCAGTATTTT. This sequence encodes CASSPAWTADTQYF.